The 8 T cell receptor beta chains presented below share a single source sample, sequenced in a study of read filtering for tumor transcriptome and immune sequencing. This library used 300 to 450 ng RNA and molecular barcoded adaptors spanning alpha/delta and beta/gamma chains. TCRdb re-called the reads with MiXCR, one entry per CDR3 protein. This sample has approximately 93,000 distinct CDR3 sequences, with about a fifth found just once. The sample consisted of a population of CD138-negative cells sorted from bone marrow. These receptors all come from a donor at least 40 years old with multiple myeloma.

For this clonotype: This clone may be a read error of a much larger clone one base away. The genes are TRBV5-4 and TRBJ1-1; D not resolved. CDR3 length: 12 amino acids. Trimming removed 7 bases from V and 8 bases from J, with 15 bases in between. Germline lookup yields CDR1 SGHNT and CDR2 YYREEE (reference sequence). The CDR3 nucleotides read TGTGCCAGCGGCTATATGGAGGTCGAAGCTTTCTTT. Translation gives CASGYMEVEAFF.

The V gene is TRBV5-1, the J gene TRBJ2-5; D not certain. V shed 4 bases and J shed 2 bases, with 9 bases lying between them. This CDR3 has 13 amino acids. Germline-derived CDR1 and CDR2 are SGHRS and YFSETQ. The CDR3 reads CASSPGVQETQYF. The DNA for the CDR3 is TGCGCCAGCAGCCCCGGTGTACAAGAGACCCAGTACTTC.

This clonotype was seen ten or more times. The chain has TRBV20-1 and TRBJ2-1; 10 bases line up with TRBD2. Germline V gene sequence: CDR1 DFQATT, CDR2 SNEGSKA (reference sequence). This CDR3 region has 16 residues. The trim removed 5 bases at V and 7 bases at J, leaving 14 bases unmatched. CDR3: CSARAIAGGLWNEQFF. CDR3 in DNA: TGCAGTGCTCGAGCAATAGCGGGGGGCCTTTGGAATGAGCAGTTCTTC.

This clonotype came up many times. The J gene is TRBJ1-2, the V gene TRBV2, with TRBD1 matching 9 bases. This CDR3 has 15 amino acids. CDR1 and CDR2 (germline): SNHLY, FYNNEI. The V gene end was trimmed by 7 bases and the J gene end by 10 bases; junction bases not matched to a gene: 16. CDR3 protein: CASTLLLGTGKDYTF. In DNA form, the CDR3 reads TGTGCCAGCACTCTTCTGCTTGGGACAGGGAAGGACTACACCTTC.

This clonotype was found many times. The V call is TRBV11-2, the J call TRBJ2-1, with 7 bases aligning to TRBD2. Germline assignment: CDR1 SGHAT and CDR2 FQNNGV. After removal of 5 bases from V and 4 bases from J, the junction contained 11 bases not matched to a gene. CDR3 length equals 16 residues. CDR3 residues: CASSPLLSGEYNEQFF. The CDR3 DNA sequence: TGTGCCAGCAGCCCCCTCCTCAGCGGGGAATACAATGAGCAGTTCTTC. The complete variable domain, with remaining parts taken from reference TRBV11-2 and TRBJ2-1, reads EAGVAQSPRYKIIEKRQSVAFWCNPISGHATLYWYQQILGQGPKLLIQFQNNGVVDDSQLPKDRFSAERLKGVDSTLKIQPAKLEDSAVYLCASSPLLSGEYNEQFFGPGTRLTVL.

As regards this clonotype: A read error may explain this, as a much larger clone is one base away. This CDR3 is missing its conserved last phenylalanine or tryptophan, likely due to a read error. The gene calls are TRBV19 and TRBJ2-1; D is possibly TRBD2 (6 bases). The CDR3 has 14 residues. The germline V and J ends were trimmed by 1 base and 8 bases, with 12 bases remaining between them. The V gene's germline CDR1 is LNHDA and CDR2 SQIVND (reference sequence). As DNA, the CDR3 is TGTGCCAGTAGTATAGTCACCGGAGGGGATGAGCAGTTCCTC. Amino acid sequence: CASSIVTGGDEQFL.

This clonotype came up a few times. CDR3 sequence (DNA): TGTGCCAGCAGCCAGAGACTAGCGGTGGGCACAGATACGCAGTATTTT. The encoded protein is CASSQRLAVGTDTQYF. The gene calls are TRBV7-2 and TRBJ2-3; 9 nucleotides line up with TRBD2. Looked up from germline, CDR1 is SGHTA and CDR2 is FQGNSA. The CDR3 has 16 amino acids. Germline trimming cut 5 bases from V and 1 base from J; bases unmatched to any gene: 7.

CDR3 in amino acids: CAITNGGAYTEAFF. Here the CDR3 DNA reads TGTGCCATCACCAACGGAGGGGCCTACACTGAAGCTTTCTTT. V and J are TRBV10-3 and TRBJ1-1, with D possibly matching TRBD1 (5 bases). CDR1 is ENHRY and CDR2 is SYGVKD in the germline V gene. V was shortened by 7 bases and J by 3 bases, with 15 bases between the two germline ends. This CDR3 has 14 residues.